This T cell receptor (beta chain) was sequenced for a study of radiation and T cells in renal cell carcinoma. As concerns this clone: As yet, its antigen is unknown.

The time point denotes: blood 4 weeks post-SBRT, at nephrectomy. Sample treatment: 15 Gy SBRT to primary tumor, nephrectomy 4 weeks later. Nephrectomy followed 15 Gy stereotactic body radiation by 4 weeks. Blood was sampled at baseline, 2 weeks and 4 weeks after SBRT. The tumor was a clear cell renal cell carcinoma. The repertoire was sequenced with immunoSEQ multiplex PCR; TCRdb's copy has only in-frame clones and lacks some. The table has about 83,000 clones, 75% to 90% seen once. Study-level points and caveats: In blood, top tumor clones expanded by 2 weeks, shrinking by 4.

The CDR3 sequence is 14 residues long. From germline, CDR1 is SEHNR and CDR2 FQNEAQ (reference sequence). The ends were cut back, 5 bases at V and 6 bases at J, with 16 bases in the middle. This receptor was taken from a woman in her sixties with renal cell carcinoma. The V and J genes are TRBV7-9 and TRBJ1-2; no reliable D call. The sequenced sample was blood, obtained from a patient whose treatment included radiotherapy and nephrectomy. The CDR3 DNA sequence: TGTGCCAGCAGCCTCAAGGAGGGAGAGAATGGCTACACCTTC. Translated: CASSLKEGENGYTF.